These T cell receptor beta chains were read from a single sample in a study of cytomegalovirus exposure and HLA in healthy donors. Generated by immunoSEQ multiplex PCR, the TCRdb table keeps only in-frame clones and is missing some. The repertoire holds 50,000 or so clones, with roughly 73% as singletons. The material sequenced was PBMCs. These receptors were taken from a man between 18 and 29 years old in good health and CMV-seronegative. CDR3s include the opening cysteine and the closing phenylalanine or tryptophan. D genes are given only for firm matches. Some rows have no size entry. The others give once, few or many, or a class for an expanded clone.

>NA|TRBJ2-7|15|TRBD2|TRBV5-1
TGCGCCAGCAGCTTCTCTAGCGGGAGTAACTACGAGCAGTACTTC
CASSFSSGSNYEQYF
>NA|TRBJ2-7|15|NA|TRBV5-1
TGCGCCAGCCGGAGAGGGGGGGGTAACTCCTACGAGCAGTACTTC
CASRRGGGNSYEQYF
>NA|TRBJ2-7|13|NA|TRBV27
TGTGCCAGCAGTTTATCGACGGGGGTCGAGCAGTACTTC
CASSLSTGVEQYF
>NA|TRBJ2-3|15|NA|TRBV18
TGTGCCAGCTCACCCTGGGAGGCCGACACAGATACGCAGTATTTT
CASSPWEADTDTQYF
>NA|TRBJ1-2|15|TRBD1|TRBV7-2
TGTGCCAGCAGCCCCGGACAGGGAGTCGGCTATGGCTACACCTTC
CASSPGQGVGYGYTF
>NA|TRBJ2-6|16|NA|TRBV14
TGTGCCAGCAGCCGCCGTGCAGGCTCTGGGGCCAACGTCCTGACTTTC
CASSRRAGSGANVLTF
>NA|TRBJ2-1|9|NA|TRBV7-8
TGTGCCAGCGGGGCGGAGCAGTTCTTC
CASGAEQFF
>NA|TRBJ1-2|14|NA|TRBV5-1
TGCGCCAGCAGCTTTGGGGACAATGGCTATGGCTACACCTTC
CASSFGDNGYGYTF
>once|TRBJ2-7|13|NA|TRBV6-5
TGTGCCAGCGCCGAACTCCAGGTCTCCGAGCAGTACTTC
CASAELQVSEQYF
>NA|TRBJ1-3|15|TRBD1|TRBV25-1
TGTGCCAGCAGTGACGACAGGGGGCGAGGAAACACCATATATTTT
CASSDDRGRGNTIYF
>NA|TRBJ1-5|15|NA|TRBV6-6
TGTGCCAGCAATGGACAGTGGGGTAGCAATCAGCCCCAGCATTTT
CASNGQWGSNQPQHF
>NA|TRBJ2-3|14|TRBD2|TRBV5-1
TGCGCCAGCAGACTAGCGGGAGGTGGGGATACGCAGTATTTT
CASRLAGGGDTQYF
>NA|TRBJ1-2|15|NA|TRBV10-3
TGTGCCATCAGTCCCCGGTGGGGGGAATCTTACGGCTACACCTTC
CAISPRWGESYGYTF
>NA|TRBJ1-2|13|TRBD1|TRBV6-5
TGTGCCAGCAGGTGGACAGGGAACTATGGCTACACCTTC
CASRWTGNYGYTF
>few|TRBJ2-7|16|NA|TRBV11-2
TGTGCCAGCAGCTTAGGGGGAGCACTTTCCTCCTACGAGCAGTACTTC
CASSLGGALSSYEQYF
>NA|TRBJ1-1|17|TRBD1|TRBV4-1
TGCGCCAGCAGCCCACCAGGGGGGTCGCCGGTGAACACTGAAGCTTTCTTT
CASSPPGGSPVNTEAFF
>NA|TRBJ1-1|14|NA|TRBV29-1
TGCAGCGTTGCGATCGCTTCGAGTAACACTGAAGCTTTCTTT
CSVAIASSNTEAFF
>NA|TRBJ2-5|14|TRBD1|TRBV28
TGTGCCAGCAGTTTTGGGGACAGGGCAATCCTACAGTACTTC
CASSFGDRAILQYF
>NA|TRBJ2-3|16|NA|TRBV7-8
TGTGCCAGCAGCTTAGCGAAGGGAGGAGGTTTGGATACGCAGTATTTT
CASSLAKGGGLDTQYF
>NA|TRBJ1-1|17|TRBD1|TRBV28
TGTGCCAGCAGTTTAGCCGGGACAGGGAATTTTGACACTGAAGCTTTCTTT
CASSLAGTGNFDTEAFF
>NA|TRBJ2-2|14|TRBD2|TRBV9
TGTGCCAGCAGCCTCACCGGGGGGTCCGGGGAGCTGTTTTTT
CASSLTGGSGELFF
>NA|TRBJ1-1|14|NA|TRBV5-4
TGTGCCAGCAGCTCGCCGGGTGGGGCAGATGAAGCTTTCTTT
CASSSPGGADEAFF
>once|TRBJ1-6|13|NA|TRBV30
TGTGCCTGTCGCGACAGTTATAATTCACCCCTCCACTTT
CACRDSYNSPLHF
>NA|TRBJ2-1|18|TRBD2|TRBV4-2
TGTGCCAGCAGCCAAGTTCTGCGGAGCGGGAGTGGGTACAATGAGCAGTTCTTC
CASSQVLRSGSGYNEQFF
>NA|TRBJ2-1|15|NA|TRBV28
TGTGCCAGCAGACCGGAGGATTACTCCTACAATGAGCAGTTCTTC
CASRPEDYSYNEQFF
>NA|TRBJ1-4|13|NA|TRBV30
TGTGCCTGGACAACAGGGAATTCGGAAAAACTGTTTTTT
CAWTTGNSEKLFF
>few|TRBJ2-2|14|TRBD2|TRBV7-8
TGTGCCAGCAGCTCCGGACTAGCGGGAGGGGAGCTGTTTTTT
CASSSGLAGGELFF
>NA|TRBJ2-7|11|NA|TRBV10-3
TGTGCCATCATGAGTGGTGACGAGCAGTACTTC
CAIMSGDEQYF
>NA|TRBJ1-3|14|TRBD1|TRBV10-3
TGTGCCATCATGAGGGACAGCTCTGGAAACACCATATATTTT
CAIMRDSSGNTIYF
>few|TRBJ2-1|15|NA|TRBV7-6
TGTGCCAGCAGCTTAGCGGCTGGGGGCCTGTTTGAGCAGTTCTTC
CASSLAAGGLFEQFF
>NA|TRBJ2-5|11|NA|TRBV7-2
TGTGCCAGCAGATCGGGAGAGACCCAGTACTTC
CASRSGETQYF
>once|TRBJ2-5|16|TRBD1|TRBV6-1
TGTGCCAGCAGTGACAGACAGGGATCGTACCAAGAGACCCAGTACTTC
CASSDRQGSYQETQYF
>few|TRBJ2-3|16|TRBD2|TRBV7-2
TGTGCCAGCAGCTTAGGCGCGGGAGGGGTCACAGATACGCAGTATTTT
CASSLGAGGVTDTQYF
>NA|TRBJ1-2|13|NA|TRBV29-1
TGCAGCGTTGAGCAGGGGTGGAACTATGGCTACACCTTC
CSVEQGWNYGYTF
>NA|TRBJ1-1|13|TRBD1|TRBV7-2
TGTGCCAGCAGCTACGGGACAGGGGGGTTGGCTTTCTTT
CASSYGTGGLAFF
>once|TRBJ2-5|12|NA|TRBV30
TGTGCCTGGAGTGGTTCGGGAGAGACCCAGTACTTC
CAWSGSGETQYF
>NA|TRBJ1-6|13|NA|TRBV7-9
TGTGCCAGCAGCTCAACAGGAGATTCACCCCTCCACTTT
CASSSTGDSPLHF
>NA|TRBJ2-5|14|TRBD2|TRBV9
TGTGCCAGCAGCGCAGGGACTAGCGGGAGCAGCCAGTACTTC
CASSAGTSGSSQYF
>NA|TRBJ2-7|16|NA|TRBV7-2
TGTGCCAGCAGCAGAGGAAGGGGGGGCGCGACGATGGAGCAGTACTTC
CASSRGRGGATMEQYF
>NA|TRBJ2-7|14|NA|TRBV4-1
TGCGCCAGCAGCCACCAAACACCGACCTACGAGCAGTACTTC
CASSHQTPTYEQYF
>once|TRBJ1-5|15|NA|TRBV7-6
TGTGCCAGCAGCCCAATGAGCGGGCGCAATCAGCCCCAGCATTTT
CASSPMSGRNQPQHF
>NA|TRBJ2-3|13|NA|TRBV13
TGTGCCAGCAGCTTGACAGGCACAGATACGCAGTATTTT
CASSLTGTDTQYF
>NA|TRBJ2-7|13|NA|TRBV7-9
TGTGCCAGCAGCTTTTCAGGGTCCCACGAGCAGTACTTC
CASSFSGSHEQYF
>once|TRBJ1-5|14|TRBD1|TRBV5-1
TGCGCCAGCAGCTTGGAGACAGGGGGTCAGCCCCAGCATTTT
CASSLETGGQPQHF